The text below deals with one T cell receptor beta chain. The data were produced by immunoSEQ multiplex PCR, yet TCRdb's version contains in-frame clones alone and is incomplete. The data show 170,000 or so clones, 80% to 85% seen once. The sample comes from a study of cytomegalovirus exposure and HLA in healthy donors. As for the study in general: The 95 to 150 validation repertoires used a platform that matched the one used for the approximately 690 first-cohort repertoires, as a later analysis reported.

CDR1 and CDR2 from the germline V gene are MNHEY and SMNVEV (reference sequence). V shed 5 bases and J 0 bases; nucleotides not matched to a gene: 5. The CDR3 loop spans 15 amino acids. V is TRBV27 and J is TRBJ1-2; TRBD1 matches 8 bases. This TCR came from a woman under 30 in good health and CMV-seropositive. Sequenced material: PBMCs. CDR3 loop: CASSPGQAANYGYTF. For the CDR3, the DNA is TGTGCCAGCAGTCCGGGACAGGCGGCTAACTATGGCTACACCTTC.